Following are 5 T cell receptor beta chains from one sample sequenced in a study of T cell repertoires in cytomegalovirus infection. TCRdb reanalysed the reads using MiXCR and keeps one entry per CDR3 protein. The data contain a few hundred thousand distinct CDR3 sequences, around 27% of them seen just once; the ten biggest clones take up approximately 13%. Sequencing was carried out using PBMCs. The source of these receptors is a human donor in good health (CMV status not recorded). Some clones in this sample may be carry-over from other donors' samples.

This clonotype was seen ten or more times. The CDR3 coding sequence is TGTGCCAGCCGCGAGGACGGTGAGCAGTTCTTC. This encodes CASREDGEQFF. The chain is built from TRBV2 and TRBJ2-1, with D unresolved. The germline gives CDR1 SNHLY, CDR2 FYNNEI. Trimming removed 8 bases from V and 9 bases from J, with 11 bases in between. The CDR3 spans 11 residues. The full variable domain, completed using reference TRBV2 and TRBJ2-1, is EPEVTQTPSHQVTQMGQEVILRCVPISNHLYFYWYRQILGQKVEFLVSFYNNEISEKSEIFDDQFSVERPDGSNFTLKIRSTKLEDSAMYFCASREDGEQFFGPGTRLTVL.

This sequence joins TRBV5-4 and TRBJ2-1; 8 bases are a match to TRBD1. From germline, CDR1 is SGHNT and CDR2 YYREEE (reference sequence). Unmatched junction bases numbered 8, after V lost 10 bases and J lost 2 bases. The CDR3 is 14 amino acids. The CDR3 DNA is TGTGCCCTAGAGTCCAGGGGGCCCTACAATGAGCAGTTCTTC. As protein: CALESRGPYNEQFF.

The chain couples TRBV19 to TRBJ2-5; possibly TRBD1 or TRBD2 for D (7 bases each). CDR1 is LNHDA and CDR2 is SQIVND in the germline V gene (reference sequence). The V end was cut by 3 bases, the J end by 4 bases, with 18 bases between. The CDR3 contains 16 residues. CDR3 sequence reads: CASSMDAGGGRETQYF. The CDR3 DNA follows: TGTGCCAGTAGTATGGATGCAGGGGGAGGGAGAGAGACCCAGTACTTC.

This clonotype was counted a few times. The chain uses TRBV5-6 and TRBJ2-2; 11 bases match TRBD1. The CDR3 loop spans 17 amino acids. The germline CDR1 and CDR2 sequences are SGHDT and YYEEEE. Trimming cost V 4 bases and J 0 bases; bases outside gene matches: 5. The CDR3 sequence: CASSGQGATANTGELFF. Written as DNA, the CDR3 is TGTGCCAGCAGCGGACAGGGGGCGACCGCGAACACCGGGGAGCTGTTTTTT.

The chain employs TRBV6-1 and TRBJ2-5, with D hard to call. Germline V CDR1 and CDR2: MNHNS, SASEGT. CDR3 length equals 13 residues. The V end lost 6 bases, the J end lost 4 bases, and 12 bases lay between the germline ends. This chain's CDR3 is CASRNILGETQYF. The CDR3 DNA follows: TGTGCCAGCAGAAACATTCTTGGAGAGACCCAGTACTTC.